One sample yielded the 26 T cell receptor beta chains listed below, sequenced in a study of T cells expressing NK-cell markers. TCRdb derives one entry per CDR3 protein from the 5' RACE reads, leaving out DNA. The sample yields roughly 110,000 distinct CDR3 sequences, of which the top ten take up 18%. Sequencing was performed on blood T cells: a sorted CD56 or NKG2C T cell subset, CD4+ or CD8+ T cells, or bulk PBMC T cells (not recorded which). The receptors originated from a woman between 18 and 70 years old in good health.

The J gene is TRBJ1-1, the V gene TRBV5-6; checking the TCRdb D call of TRBD1 is not possible without DNA. The V gene's germline CDR1 is SGHDT and CDR2 YYEEEE. CDR3 length equals 13 residues. The CDR3 loop reads CASSPTPPGEAFF.

The V call is TRBV6-5, the J call TRBJ1-6; TCRdb proposes TRBD1, but this gene call is untestable without DNA. The germline V gene encodes CDR1 MNHEY and CDR2 SVGAGI. This CDR3 comprises 15 residues. This chain's CDR3 is CASSWAEDSNSPLHF.

The chain combines TRBV25-1 with TRBJ2-2; TCRdb picks TRBD2, but there is no DNA to check that call. CDR1 and CDR2 (germline): MGHDK, SYGVNS. This CDR3 is built from 20 residues. CDR3 protein: CASSEGPIAGGSFNAGELFF.

This CDR3 reads CASTLAGPSGANVLTF. The chain is built from TRBV25-1 and TRBJ2-6; the TCRdb call, TRBD2, lacks DNA for checking. CDR3 length: 16 residues. CDR1 is MGHDK, CDR2 SYGVNS, per germline.

The chain carries TRBV9 and TRBJ1-2. The germline V gene encodes CDR1 SGDLS and CDR2 YYNGEE. This CDR3 has 13 amino acids. The CDR3 reads CASSGGSNYGYTF.

The CDR3 region is CASSFGVYGTGELFF. The chain combines TRBV5-6 with TRBJ2-2. The CDR3 loop spans 15 amino acids. Per germline, CDR1 SGHDT and CDR2 YYEEEE.

This sequence joins TRBV20-1 and TRBJ2-1. Germline CDR1 and CDR2: DFQATT and SNEGSKA (reference sequence). The CDR3 is 15 amino acids. The CDR3 reads CSARGRGSSYNEQFF.

CDR3 loop: CASSQDEGTAQKLFF. The chain couples TRBV4-2 to TRBJ1-4; TCRdb reports TRBD1, a call that lacks DNA to check it against. The germline V gene has CDR1 LGHNA and CDR2 YNFKEQ. This CDR3 spans 15 amino acids.

V is TRBV19 and J is TRBJ2-1; TCRdb lists TRBD2, though no DNA is available to test this call. The CDR3 covers 17 residues. Germline V gene sequence: CDR1 LNHDA, CDR2 SQIVND (reference sequence). CDR3 amino acids: CASSFGPSGRIYNEQFF.

V is TRBV19 and J is TRBJ1-1. The CDR3 spans 14 residues. CDR1 and CDR2 (germline): LNHDA, SQIVND (reference sequence). CDR3 region: CASSLQGSNTEAFF.

The V gene is TRBV28, the J gene TRBJ2-2; lacking DNA, the TRBD2 call made by TCRdb goes unchecked. Germline V gene data show CDR1 as MDHEN and CDR2 as SYDVKM. This CDR3 region has 16 residues. The CDR3 reads CASSPPASGYAGELFF.

V and J are TRBV19 and TRBJ2-3. CDR1 LNHDA and CDR2 SQIVND come from the germline V gene (reference sequence). The CDR3 sequence is 13 residues long. Here the CDR3 reads CASEKYGTDTQYF.

V gene TRBV6-1 combines with J gene TRBJ2-3; the TRBD1 assignment by TCRdb is unverifiable without DNA. This CDR3 has 18 residues. Germline CDR1 reads MNHNS; CDR2 reads SASEGT. CDR3 sequence: CASSDDGTEARITDTQYF.

The genes are TRBV27 and TRBJ2-1. The CDR3 spans 13 residues. Germline V gene sequence: CDR1 MNHEY, CDR2 SMNVEV (reference sequence). The CDR3 here is CASLAVGYNEQFF.

V usage is TRBV20-1 and J usage is TRBJ1-1; TCRdb proposes TRBD1, but this gene call is untestable without DNA. Germline V CDR1 and CDR2: DFQATT, SNEGSKA (reference sequence). The CDR3 spans 13 residues. This CDR3 reads CSARGSGYTEAFF.

This rearrangement joins TRBV19 to TRBJ2-7; the TRBD1 assignment by TCRdb is unverifiable without DNA. The CDR3 is made up of 15 amino acids. CDR1 is LNHDA and CDR2 is SQIVND in the germline V gene (reference sequence). The CDR3 spells CASSIEAGEDYEQYF.

The chain combines TRBV7-2 with TRBJ2-6. This CDR3 contains 15 residues. The V gene's germline CDR1 is SGHTA and CDR2 FQGNSA. CDR3 in amino acids: CASSLGLSGANVLTF.

The V call is TRBV12-5, the J call TRBJ1-1. In germline, CDR1 is LGHNT, CDR2 FRNRAP. The CDR3 sequence is 12 residues long. The CDR3 loop is CASGLENTEAFF.

The V and J genes are TRBV20-1 and TRBJ2-1; TCRdb selects TRBD1, and the lack of DNA leaves this call unchecked. This CDR3 spans 16 amino acids. In germline, CDR1 is DFQATT, CDR2 SNEGSKA (reference sequence). This CDR3 is CSANPSAGTDYNEQFF.

The J gene is TRBJ2-5, the V gene TRBV6-1. From germline, CDR1 is MNHNS and CDR2 SASEGT. This CDR3 comprises 12 residues. CDR3 sequence: CASNGLQETQYF.

The rearrangement uses TRBV6-2 or TRBV6-3 and TRBJ2-6. Germline V gene data show CDR1 as MNHEY and CDR2 as SVGEGT. CDR3 size: 14 residues. This CDR3 is CASSYNSGANVLTF.

The V gene is TRBV28, the J gene TRBJ2-2; without DNA, the TCRdb call of TRBD1 cannot be checked. The CDR3 covers 13 residues. Germline V lookup: CDR1 MDHEN, CDR2 SYDVKM. CDR3 in amino acids: CASGSGVTGELFF.

The chain carries TRBV9 and TRBJ2-2; TCRdb designates TRBD2, a call that cannot be tested without DNA. Germline loops: CDR1 SGDLS, CDR2 YYNGEE. The CDR3 covers 17 residues. CDR3 region: CASSVSLAGTNTGELFF.

The V and J genes are TRBV30 and TRBJ2-1; as DNA is missing, the TRBD1 call by TCRdb cannot be tested. Germline values: CDR1 GTSNPN, CDR2 SVGIG (reference sequence). The CDR3 has 14 residues. The CDR3 sequence is CAWERDRGPNEQFF.

The chain is built from TRBV27 and TRBJ2-1; TCRdb reports TRBD2, a call that lacks DNA to check it against. Germline CDR1 is MNHEY and CDR2 is SMNVEV (reference sequence). The CDR3 is made up of 16 amino acids. The CDR3 protein is CASSLVRESPYNEQFF.

The V gene is TRBV4-3, the J gene TRBJ1-1; the D call of TRBD1 rests on TCRdb alone, since no DNA is present to check it. Germline V CDR1 and CDR2: LGHNA, YSLEER. The CDR3 is 15 residues long. The CDR3 sequence is CASSQEIAGRLEAFF.